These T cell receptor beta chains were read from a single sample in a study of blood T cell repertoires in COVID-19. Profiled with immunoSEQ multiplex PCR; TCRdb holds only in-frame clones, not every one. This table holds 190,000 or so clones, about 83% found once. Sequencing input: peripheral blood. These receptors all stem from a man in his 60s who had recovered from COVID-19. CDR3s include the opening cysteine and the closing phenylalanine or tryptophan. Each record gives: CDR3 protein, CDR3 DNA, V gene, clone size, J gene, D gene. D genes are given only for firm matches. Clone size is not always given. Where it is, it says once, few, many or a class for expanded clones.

CDR3aa: CASSLSREQFF
CDR3nt: TGTGCCAGCAGTTTAAGCCGGGAGCAGTTCTTC
v_gene: TRBV28
abundance: -
j_gene: TRBJ2-1
d_gene: -

CDR3aa: CASSPSSYNSPLHF
CDR3nt: TGTGCCAGCAGTCCCAGCTCCTATAATTCACCCCTCCACTTT
v_gene: TRBV2
abundance: -
j_gene: TRBJ1-6
d_gene: -

CDR3aa: CASGLGVAGQGIDEQFF
CDR3nt: TGTGCTAGTGGTTTGGGAGTCGCGGGACAGGGGATCGATGAGCAGTTCTTC
v_gene: TRBV12-5
abundance: -
j_gene: TRBJ2-1
d_gene: TRBD1

CDR3aa: CASSQTDREAFF
CDR3nt: TGTGCCAGCAGCCAAACGGACAGGGAAGCTTTCTTT
v_gene: TRBV3-1/TRBV3-2
abundance: -
j_gene: TRBJ1-1
d_gene: TRBD1

CDR3aa: CASTTWGAGELFF
CDR3nt: TGTGCCAGCACCACTTGGGGGGCCGGGGAGCTGTTTTTT
v_gene: TRBV5-8
abundance: few
j_gene: TRBJ2-2
d_gene: -

CDR3aa: CASSETRFNQPQHF
CDR3nt: TGTGCCAGCAGTGAAACCAGGTTTAATCAGCCCCAGCATTTT
v_gene: TRBV6-1
abundance: -
j_gene: TRBJ1-5
d_gene: -

CDR3aa: CASSMAGGEKLFF
CDR3nt: TGTGCCAGCAGTATGGCGGGGGGTGAAAAACTGTTTTTT
v_gene: TRBV28
abundance: -
j_gene: TRBJ1-4
d_gene: -

CDR3aa: CASRTFSNQPQHF
CDR3nt: TGTGCCAGCAGGACATTTAGCAATCAGCCCCAGCATTTT
v_gene: TRBV28
abundance: -
j_gene: TRBJ1-5
d_gene: -

CDR3aa: CASSPRTDNSPLHF
CDR3nt: TGTGCCAGCAGCCCTAGGACTGATAATTCACCCCTCCACTTT
v_gene: TRBV3-1/TRBV3-2
abundance: -
j_gene: TRBJ1-6
d_gene: -

CDR3aa: CASGTGQGNAFF
CDR3nt: TGTGCTAGTGGTACGGGACAGGGGAATGCTTTCTTT
v_gene: TRBV12-5
abundance: -
j_gene: TRBJ1-1
d_gene: TRBD1

CDR3aa: CASSVDPGTSNEQFF
CDR3nt: TGTGCCAGCAGCGTAGACCCTGGGACTTCAAATGAGCAGTTCTTC
v_gene: TRBV9
abundance: few
j_gene: TRBJ2-1
d_gene: -

CDR3aa: CAGNRGRLVNEQFF
CDR3nt: TGCGCCGGAAACAGGGGGCGACTAGTCAATGAGCAGTTCTTC
v_gene: TRBV10-1
abundance: -
j_gene: TRBJ2-1
d_gene: TRBD1

CDR3aa: CASSTSEGIFPQHF
CDR3nt: TGTGCCAGCAGCACTTCGGAGGGGATTTTTCCCCAGCATTTT
v_gene: TRBV28
abundance: -
j_gene: TRBJ1-5
d_gene: -

CDR3aa: CASSLQGHGYTF
CDR3nt: TGTGCCAGCAGTTTACAGGGCCATGGCTACACCTTC
v_gene: TRBV28
abundance: -
j_gene: TRBJ1-2
d_gene: -

CDR3aa: CASSPALGGGYTF
CDR3nt: TGTGCCAGCAGCCCCGCCCTCGGGGGTGGCTACACCTTC
v_gene: TRBV6-5
abundance: -
j_gene: TRBJ1-2
d_gene: -

CDR3aa: CASSPSYEQYF
CDR3nt: TGTGCCAGCAGCCCGTCCTACGAGCAGTACTTC
v_gene: TRBV7-8
abundance: -
j_gene: TRBJ2-7
d_gene: -

CDR3aa: CASSLRTGRPSGANVLTF
CDR3nt: TGTGCCAGCAGCTTACGGACAGGCCGACCCTCTGGGGCCAACGTCCTGACTTTC
v_gene: TRBV7-2
abundance: -
j_gene: TRBJ2-6
d_gene: TRBD1

CDR3aa: CASSPGGLARNYEQYF
CDR3nt: TGTGCCAGCAGCCCGGGGGGGCTAGCGAGAAACTACGAGCAGTACTTC
v_gene: TRBV7-2
abundance: -
j_gene: TRBJ2-7
d_gene: TRBD2

CDR3aa: CASSLLAVNTGELFF
CDR3nt: TGTGCCAGCAGCCTCCTGGCGGTGAACACCGGGGAGCTGTTTTTT
v_gene: TRBV7-9
abundance: -
j_gene: TRBJ2-2
d_gene: -

CDR3aa: CASSPNGVGYNEQFF
CDR3nt: TGTGCCAGCAGCCCGAACGGGGTAGGCTACAATGAGCAGTTCTTC
v_gene: TRBV9
abundance: -
j_gene: TRBJ2-1
d_gene: -

CDR3aa: CASSVRGGTGNTIYF
CDR3nt: TGTGCCAGCAGCGTAAGGGGGGGAACTGGAAACACCATATATTTT
v_gene: TRBV9
abundance: -
j_gene: TRBJ1-3
d_gene: -

CDR3aa: CASSSEQQETQYF
CDR3nt: TGTGCCAGCAGCTCTGAACAGCAAGAGACCCAGTACTTC
v_gene: TRBV5-4
abundance: -
j_gene: TRBJ2-5
d_gene: -

CDR3aa: CASSLGRSGLTTDTQYF
CDR3nt: TGCGCCAGCAGCTTGGGGAGGAGCGGGCTTACCACAGATACGCAGTATTTT
v_gene: TRBV5-1
abundance: -
j_gene: TRBJ2-3
d_gene: -

CDR3aa: CASSYSGGGVDTQYF
CDR3nt: TGTGCCAGCAGTTACTCGGGAGGGGGAGTAGATACGCAGTATTTT
v_gene: TRBV6-6
abundance: -
j_gene: TRBJ2-3
d_gene: -

CDR3aa: CAWSWADGGELFF
CDR3nt: TGTGCCTGGAGTTGGGCCGACGGCGGGGAGCTGTTTTTT
v_gene: TRBV30
abundance: -
j_gene: TRBJ2-2
d_gene: -

CDR3aa: CASSSSGTRTDTQYF
CDR3nt: TGTGCCAGCAGTTCCTCCGGGACACGCACAGATACGCAGTATTTT
v_gene: TRBV6-5
abundance: -
j_gene: TRBJ2-3
d_gene: -

CDR3aa: CATRLAGPEQFF
CDR3nt: TGTGCCACCAGACTAGCGGGGCCGGAGCAGTTCTTC
v_gene: TRBV19
abundance: -
j_gene: TRBJ2-1
d_gene: TRBD2

CDR3aa: CASSLSSGSAYNEQFF
CDR3nt: TGCGCCAGCAGCCTCTCTAGCGGGAGTGCCTACAATGAGCAGTTCTTC
v_gene: TRBV5-1
abundance: -
j_gene: TRBJ2-1
d_gene: TRBD2

CDR3aa: CSVRTGVNTEAFF
CDR3nt: TGCAGCGTGAGGACAGGAGTGAACACTGAAGCTTTCTTT
v_gene: TRBV29-1
abundance: -
j_gene: TRBJ1-1
d_gene: TRBD1

CDR3aa: CASSQGASAYNEQFF
CDR3nt: TGTGCCAGCAGCCAAGGTGCTAGCGCCTACAATGAGCAGTTCTTC
v_gene: TRBV3-1/TRBV3-2
abundance: -
j_gene: TRBJ2-1
d_gene: -

CDR3aa: CASSFGGGVSTDTQYF
CDR3nt: TGTGCCAGCAGCTTTGGCGGGGGGGTTAGCACAGATACGCAGTATTTT
v_gene: TRBV7-2
abundance: -
j_gene: TRBJ2-3
d_gene: TRBD2

CDR3aa: CASSTGDRGYGYTF
CDR3nt: TGTGCCAGCAGCACTGGGGACAGGGGCTATGGCTACACCTTC
v_gene: TRBV7-2
abundance: -
j_gene: TRBJ1-2
d_gene: TRBD1

CDR3aa: CASSLSGLAVTGELFF
CDR3nt: TGTGCCAGCAGTTTATCTGGACTAGCGGTCACCGGGGAGCTGTTTTTT
v_gene: TRBV28
abundance: -
j_gene: TRBJ2-2
d_gene: TRBD2

CDR3aa: CASNPSGSQVDEQYF
CDR3nt: TGTGCCAGCAACCCGAGCGGGTCCCAGGTTGACGAGCAGTACTTC
v_gene: TRBV28
abundance: -
j_gene: TRBJ2-7
d_gene: -

CDR3aa: CASSQDTGLGHYGYTF
CDR3nt: TGCGCCAGCAGTCAAGATACAGGGTTGGGCCACTATGGCTACACCTTC
v_gene: TRBV23-1
abundance: -
j_gene: TRBJ1-2
d_gene: -

CDR3aa: CASSEGTEGYEQYF
CDR3nt: TGTGCCAGCAGTGAAGGGACAGAGGGCTACGAGCAGTACTTC
v_gene: TRBV2
abundance: -
j_gene: TRBJ2-7
d_gene: -

CDR3aa: CASSYGPGQTTDTQYF
CDR3nt: TGCGCCAGCAGCTATGGACCGGGACAGACCACAGATACGCAGTATTTT
v_gene: TRBV5-1
abundance: -
j_gene: TRBJ2-3
d_gene: TRBD1

CDR3aa: CASSPWFHSTGQGTEAFF
CDR3nt: TGTGCCAGCAGCCCCTGGTTTCACTCGACAGGGCAGGGGACTGAAGCTTTCTTT
v_gene: TRBV3-1/TRBV3-2
abundance: -
j_gene: TRBJ1-1
d_gene: TRBD1

CDR3aa: CAYRQGSSGANVLTF
CDR3nt: TGTGCCTATCGACAGGGAAGCTCTGGGGCCAACGTCCTGACTTTC
v_gene: TRBV30
abundance: -
j_gene: TRBJ2-6
d_gene: TRBD1

CDR3aa: CASVRDGRGVNQPQHF
CDR3nt: TGTGCCAGCGTGAGGGACGGCAGGGGGGTCAATCAGCCCCAGCATTTT
v_gene: TRBV28
abundance: -
j_gene: TRBJ1-5
d_gene: TRBD1

CDR3aa: CSASDTAGGPGEQFF
CDR3nt: TGCAGTGCTAGTGACACGGCGGGAGGGCCGGGTGAGCAGTTCTTC
v_gene: TRBV20-1
abundance: -
j_gene: TRBJ2-1
d_gene: TRBD2

CDR3aa: CASSPPRENTHEQYF
CDR3nt: TGTGCCAGCAGCCCCCCGCGGGAGAATACCCACGAGCAGTACTTC
v_gene: TRBV3-1/TRBV3-2
abundance: -
j_gene: TRBJ2-7
d_gene: TRBD2

CDR3aa: CASTRKPGGEQPQHF
CDR3nt: TGTGCCAGCACCAGAAAGCCGGGGGGGGAACAGCCCCAGCATTTT
v_gene: TRBV6-5
abundance: -
j_gene: TRBJ1-5
d_gene: -

CDR3aa: CASSLSGTHYGYTF
CDR3nt: TGTGCCAGCAGTTTATCCGGGACACACTATGGCTACACCTTC
v_gene: TRBV28
abundance: -
j_gene: TRBJ1-2
d_gene: -

CDR3aa: CASSLQGALGNTIYF
CDR3nt: TGTGCCAGCAGTTTACAGGGGGCGCTTGGAAACACCATATATTTT
v_gene: TRBV27
abundance: -
j_gene: TRBJ1-3
d_gene: TRBD1

CDR3aa: CASRTDRGSSYNSPLHF
CDR3nt: TGTGCCAGCAGGACGGACAGGGGGAGCTCCTATAATTCACCCCTCCACTTT
v_gene: TRBV2
abundance: once
j_gene: TRBJ1-6
d_gene: TRBD1

CDR3aa: CASSLYPGAPGSPLHF
CDR3nt: TGTGCCAGCAGTTTGTACCCTGGGGCTCCGGGTTCACCCCTCCACTTT
v_gene: TRBV6-5
abundance: -
j_gene: TRBJ1-6
d_gene: -

CDR3aa: CASSPLAGGPTDTQYF
CDR3nt: TGTGCCAGCAGCCCACTAGCGGGGGGCCCCACAGATACGCAGTATTTT
v_gene: TRBV7-3
abundance: -
j_gene: TRBJ2-3
d_gene: TRBD2